This TCR beta chain was sequenced during a study of cytomegalovirus exposure and HLA in healthy donors. Across the study: The use of the same platform for the approximately 130 validation repertoires and the 666 first-cohort repertoires was reported by a later analysis.

Regarding the study as a whole: The study designated 164 TCR beta chains cytomegalovirus-associated.

The germline V gene has CDR1 SGDLS and CDR2 YYNGEE. The CDR3 extends over 14 amino acids. The V end lost 0 bases, the J end lost 5 bases, and 11 bases lay between the germline ends. Concerning this clone itself: Its cognate antigen is unknown.

Libraries were prepared by immunoSEQ multiplex PCR; TCRdb keeps only in-frame clonotypes and omits some of them. The sample includes over 200,000 clones, around four fifths of them seen just once. This TCR was sampled from a young woman in good health and CMV-seronegative. Sequenced sample: PBMCs. The rearrangement links TRBV9 to TRBJ1-2; tentative D call: TRBD1 (5 bases). The CDR3 reads CASSVEGAGYGYTF. The CDR3 DNA sequence: TGTGCCAGCAGCGTAGAAGGGGCAGGGTATGGCTACACCTTC.